The rows below give T cell receptor beta chains drawn from one sample of a study of somatic mutations in cytotoxic T cells in rheumatoid arthritis. Assay: immunoSEQ multiplex PCR; the TCRdb copy retains only in-frame clones and omits some. The sample includes some 12,000 clones, roughly 80% of them seen just once. Sequencing was carried out using CD8+ T cells sorted from blood. The origin of the receptors is a woman aged 55-69 years in good health. Each CDR3 is given with its conserved first and last residue. Each record gives: V gene, CDR3 length, CDR3 protein.

TRBV7-3	14	CASSLTVAGPEQFF
TRBV5-8	18	CASSSLTSGGAAYNEQFF
TRBV27	17	CASSLIGLAGGYNEQFF
TRBV19	13	CASATRGGQPQHF
TRBV25-1	17	CASSAPWLAGENNEQFF
TRBV6-5	16	CASSYIPAGGADTQYF
TRBV4-1	15	CASSRAHPQTEKLFF
TRBV13	15	CASLLQADRDYGYTF
TRBV9	16	CASSNPQRGSYNEQFF
TRBV11-2	14	CASSLDPGEDEQFF
TRBV23-1	11	CASSQSRQGFF
TRBV28	12	CASTPPRGPQFF
TRBV7-9	14	CASSSGQGKETQYF
TRBV7-3	16	CASSPPQRGATDTQYF
TRBV13	11	CASSRDRGAFF
TRBV28	15	CASSFNTGSSGELFF
TRBV29-1	16	CSVEGGSGGQTGELFF
TRBV30	18	CAWSPGTGGIYSNQPQHF